Given below is one T cell receptor beta chain in context. Its antigen is not known. V dropped 5 bases and J dropped 2 bases, with 15 bases sitting between them. The CDR3 is 16 residues long. Germline values: CDR1 SGHVS, CDR2 FQNEAQ. Unique molecular identifiers tagged the TCRbeta library. A single record per CDR3 protein comes from TCRdb applying MiXCR to the PCR reads. The sample yields around 300,000 distinct CDR3 sequences, 23% seen once. The entry originates in a study of T-cell reconstitution after alpha-beta-depleted transplantation in children. General study points: T-cell counts and diversity at one year following transplant were attributed mainly to newly produced T cells. Surviving recipient T cells and thymic progenitors produced the high day-60 TCRbeta diversity seen in some patients. As was reported, about two months after transplant, alpha-beta T cells came from several hundred expanded graft clones.

The chain carries TRBV7-8 and TRBJ1-4, with D maybe TRBD1 (5 bases). This sample comprised PBMCs, mostly from graft donor cells, obtained 180 days after TCRalphabeta/CD19-depleted stem cell transplant. This sequence was found in a male patient younger than 18 who had a stem cell transplant for acute lymphoblastic leukemia, so the T cells may come from the graft donor. This CDR3 is CASSLGRWATNEKLFF. In DNA form, the CDR3 reads TGTGCCAGCAGCCTGGGACGGTGGGCGACTAATGAAAAACTGTTTTTT.